The present T cell receptor (beta chain) was sequenced within a study of blood T cell repertoires in COVID-19. The V and J ends lost 4 bases and 0 bases, in that order; junction bases with no gene match: 7. CDR3 length: 16 residues. CDR1 is WNHNN and CDR2 is SYGVQD in the germline V gene (reference sequence). Participants spanned ages about 18 to 100 years and resided in roughly 22 US areas. In Cohort 3, a recovered donor had either two negative PCRs, clearance, or symptom resolution. In the original processing: The authors estimated nucleated cell counts from reference gene primer amplification. The repertoire was sequenced with immunoSEQ multiplex PCR; TCRdb's copy has only in-frame clones and lacks some. Clone size and the V and J calls come from that table; the DNA yielded D and trimming. There are approximately 280,000 clones in the sample; about 89% occur only once, and approximately 2.5% lies in the top ten.

This TCR was sampled from a woman aged 18-35 years who had recovered from COVID-19. The sequenced sample was PBMCs or T cells enriched from blood (not recorded which). This chain uses TRBV10-1 with TRBJ2-3; 7 bases align to TRBD1. The CDR3 loop reads CASSGIQGPSTDTQYF. CDR3 sequence (DNA): TGCGCCAGCAGTGGGATACAGGGGCCTAGCACAGATACGCAGTATTTT.